This T cell receptor (beta chain) originates from a study of breast tumors, draining lymph nodes, adjacent tissues. Notes on the study in general: Tumor and nontumor repertoires were significantly more similar in luminal-like than in basal-like breast cancer. Most tumor T cells seemingly derive from lymph node, then expand in tumor. Tumors had less TCR diversity than lymph nodes, more than nontumor tissue.

The germline V gene encodes CDR1 SGDLS and CDR2 YYNGEE. V was cut by 3 bases and J by 4 bases, with 13 bases left in between. The CDR3 consists of 15 residues. TCRdb analysed the multiplex PCR reads with MiXCR anew, one entry per CDR3 protein. Among about 200,000 distinct CDR3 sequences listed, 30% to 35% were seen once. At least ten counts were recorded for this clonotype. The antigen is unknown. Axillary draining lymph nodes of breast cancer patients supplied the node samples. The sample consisted of axillary lymph node tissue. This chain joins TRBV9 and TRBJ1-4, with D possibly TRBD1 on 6 matching bases. The sequence came from a female donor with breast cancer. Some clones in this sample may be carry-over from other donors' samples. The CDR3 DNA sequence: TGTGCCAGCAGCGGACCGACAGGCCATAATGAAAAACTGTTTTTT. It codes for CASSGPTGHNEKLFF.